Listed below are T cell receptor beta chains from one sample, sequenced in a study of blood T cell repertoires in COVID-19. Generated by immunoSEQ multiplex PCR, the TCRdb table keeps only in-frame clones and is missing some. The table shows roughly 50,000 clones, with around 86% occurring only once. Material for sequencing was peripheral blood. The receptors were sampled from a human donor in a cohort sampled during active COVID-19. The CDR3 runs from the conserved cysteine through the conserved F or W. The D gene is left open where the match is weak. Clone size is stated in some rows and not others, as once, few, many or a class when expanded.

CDR3nt,CDR3aa,j_gene,d_gene,abundance,v_gene
TGTGCCAGCAGCTTGGCAGGGATCACCGGGGAGCTGTTTTTT,CASSLAGITGELFF,TRBJ2-2,-,once,TRBV5-6
TGTGCCAGCAGCTCAGGGACTAGCGGGAGGGATGAGCAGTTCTTC,CASSSGTSGRDEQFF,TRBJ2-1,TRBD2,-,TRBV13
TGTGCCAGCAGTTTGTCAGGTTATGGAAACACCATATATTTT,CASSLSGYGNTIYF,TRBJ1-3,-,-,TRBV27
TGTGCCGCTAAGACTAGCGGGAGCCCAGATACGCAGTATTTT,CAAKTSGSPDTQYF,TRBJ2-3,TRBD2,-,TRBV10-3
TGTGCCAGCAGAGGGGACAGGCGGGGCAAAAACATTCAGTACTTC,CASRGDRRGKNIQYF,TRBJ2-4,TRBD1,-,TRBV6-5
TGTGCCAGCAGCAACTACAGGGCTCCCACCCAAGAGACCCAGTACTTC,CASSNYRAPTQETQYF,TRBJ2-5,-,-,TRBV3-1/TRBV3-2
TGTGCCAGCAGTCAATACCAGGGGGATAACTATGGCTACACCTTC,CASSQYQGDNYGYTF,TRBJ1-2,TRBD1,-,TRBV6-5
TGTGCCAGCAGTTCCGGAGCGGGAGGGAAGGTAGAGACCCAGTACTTC,CASSSGAGGKVETQYF,TRBJ2-5,TRBD2,-,TRBV6-5
TGTGCCAGCAGCCACAGGGGGTCCTACAATGAGCAGTTCTTC,CASSHRGSYNEQFF,TRBJ2-1,TRBD1,-,TRBV3-1/TRBV3-2
TGTGCCAGCAGCAAATATCCCTATGGCTACACCTTC,CASSKYPYGYTF,TRBJ1-2,-,-,TRBV21-1
TGTGCCAGCTCACCACGGGGTAGCGGGGAGACCCAGTACTTC,CASSPRGSGETQYF,TRBJ2-5,TRBD2,-,TRBV18
TGTGCCAGCAGTTTATATAGCGGCTACTCCTACAATGAGCAGTTCTTC,CASSLYSGYSYNEQFF,TRBJ2-1,-,-,TRBV28
TGTGCCAGCAGCTCTTCAGGGTACAATGAGCAGTTCTTC,CASSSSGYNEQFF,TRBJ2-1,-,-,TRBV7-9
TGTGCCAGCAGAACACTAGCGGAGGGGGCCTCTAGCACAGATACGCAGTATTTT,CASRTLAEGASSTDTQYF,TRBJ2-3,-,-,TRBV28
TGTGCCAGCAGCTTGGCTTCCCTTTCTAACTACGAGCAGTACTTC,CASSLASLSNYEQYF,TRBJ2-7,-,few,TRBV5-5
TGTGCCAGCACAAAGGGGACAGTGAACACTGAAGCTTTCTTT,CASTKGTVNTEAFF,TRBJ1-1,TRBD1,-,TRBV6-4
TGTGCCAGCAGTTGGACGGGAGGCGAGCAGTACTTC,CASSWTGGEQYF,TRBJ2-7,TRBD2,once,TRBV27
TGTGCCTACGGACAGCAAGAGACCCAGTACTTC,CAYGQQETQYF,TRBJ2-5,-,-,TRBV30
TGTGCCAGCAGGCCGAGACAAGAGACCCAGTACTTC,CASRPRQETQYF,TRBJ2-5,-,-,TRBV2
TGCGCCAGCAGTGACAGTGCAACTAATGAAAAACTGTTTTTT,CASSDSATNEKLFF,TRBJ1-4,-,-,TRBV5-1
TGTGCCAGCAGCCCAAACGGGGCTAATGAAAAACTGTTTTTT,CASSPNGANEKLFF,TRBJ1-4,-,-,TRBV2
TGTGCCAGCAGTGAGGACAGGGAAGATACGCAGTATTTT,CASSEDREDTQYF,TRBJ2-3,TRBD1,-,TRBV25-1
TGTGCCAGCAGTTCCGGGAGTGAATCGAATGAGCAGTTCTTC,CASSSGSESNEQFF,TRBJ2-1,-,-,TRBV6-5
TGTGCCAGCACCAGACAGGCCAGCTCTGGGGCCAACGTCCTGACTTTC,CASTRQASSGANVLTF,TRBJ2-6,-,-,TRBV9
TGCGCCAGCAGCTCCGGGACAGAAAATCAGCCCCAGCATTTT,CASSSGTENQPQHF,TRBJ1-5,TRBD1,few,TRBV5-1
TGTGCCAGCAACAGACAGGGGGCGGGATACGAGCAGTACTTC,CASNRQGAGYEQYF,TRBJ2-7,TRBD1,-,TRBV2
TGCGCCAGCAGCCAAGTCCCCCGGGATACGCAGTATTTT,CASSQVPRDTQYF,TRBJ2-3,-,-,TRBV4-1
TGCGCCAGCAGCCAAGAAGGCGGGGCCAGCTCCTACGAGCAGTACTTC,CASSQEGGASSYEQYF,TRBJ2-7,-,few,TRBV4-1
TGTGCCAGCAGCTTGACAGGGCGGGTCACCGGGGAGCTGTTTTTT,CASSLTGRVTGELFF,TRBJ2-2,TRBD1,-,TRBV7-9
TGCGCCAGCAGCTTGGCCGGTTTACAGCAAGGTGAAAAACTGTTTTTT,CASSLAGLQQGEKLFF,TRBJ1-4,-,few,TRBV5-1
TGCGCCAGCAGCTCTTCGGGGTCTGGGGCCAACGTCCTGACTTTC,CASSSSGSGANVLTF,TRBJ2-6,-,few,TRBV10-2
TGCGCCAGCAGCCGAGCGGGAGACTCGACCGGGGAGCTGTTTTTT,CASSRAGDSTGELFF,TRBJ2-2,TRBD2,few,TRBV5-1
TGTGCCAGCAGCCCGACAGTCTCTGGGGCCAACGTCCTGACTTTC,CASSPTVSGANVLTF,TRBJ2-6,-,-,TRBV7-3
TGTGCCAGCAGCCAAGTAGCTAGCCCAGCAGATACGCAGTATTTT,CASSQVASPADTQYF,TRBJ2-3,-,-,TRBV3-1/TRBV3-2
TGCAGTGCCGGGACAGGAGGTGAAGCTTTCTTT,CSAGTGGEAFF,TRBJ1-1,TRBD1,-,TRBV20-1
TGTGCCAGTAGTGATCGCCCGGGTCCACGACCCGGGGAGCTGTTTTTT,CASSDRPGPRPGELFF,TRBJ2-2,-,-,TRBV19
TGCGCCAGCAGCCCCAGCGGGAGGGATCTTAGGGAGCAGTACTTC,CASSPSGRDLREQYF,TRBJ2-7,TRBD2,-,TRBV5-1
TGTGCCAGCAGCTTAGAGGGGTTCGGCACAGATACGCAGTATTTT,CASSLEGFGTDTQYF,TRBJ2-3,-,-,TRBV7-7
TGTGCCATCGAGGACGGACTCACAGATACGCAGTATTTT,CAIEDGLTDTQYF,TRBJ2-3,-,-,TRBV10-3
TGTGCCAGCAGTTTATCGATTCAGGGGGCGAAAAACATTCAGTACTTC,CASSLSIQGAKNIQYF,TRBJ2-4,TRBD1,-,TRBV27
TGCGCCAGCAGCTTGGGAATCGCCAGGGGCTCTGGAAACACCATATATTTT,CASSLGIARGSGNTIYF,TRBJ1-3,-,-,TRBV5-1
TGCGCCAGCAGCTCGGGAGGACTAGCGGGAGGGCCCAGGACAGATACGCAGTATTTT,CASSSGGLAGGPRTDTQYF,TRBJ2-3,TRBD2,once,TRBV5-1
TGTGCCAGCAGCTTAGCCCAGTCTTCTACCGGGGAGCTGTTTTTT,CASSLAQSSTGELFF,TRBJ2-2,-,once,TRBV11-1
TGTGCCAGCAGCCCAGACACGTACGAGCAGTACTTC,CASSPDTYEQYF,TRBJ2-7,-,-,TRBV7-8
TGTGCCAGCAGTTACTCCGCAGGACAGGGGAATTCACCCCTCCACTTT,CASSYSAGQGNSPLHF,TRBJ1-6,TRBD1,once,TRBV6-5
TGTGCCAGCAGCTTGGGACAGGGGGCGGGTGAAGCTTTCTTT,CASSLGQGAGEAFF,TRBJ1-1,TRBD1,-,TRBV7-3
TGCGCCAGCAGCACGGGACTAGCGGGAGTTACTTACGAGCAGTACTTC,CASSTGLAGVTYEQYF,TRBJ2-7,TRBD2,few,TRBV4-1
TGCGCCAGCAGGATGGGGACTAGCGGGACCGGGGAGCTGTTTTTT,CASRMGTSGTGELFF,TRBJ2-2,TRBD2,once,TRBV5-1
TGTGCCATCAGTGTCCAGGGGAACACCGGGGAGCTGTTTTTT,CAISVQGNTGELFF,TRBJ2-2,-,few,TRBV10-3
TGTGCCAGCGGGGGGACCTTTGGTTCACCCCTCCACTTT,CASGGTFGSPLHF,TRBJ1-6,-,few,TRBV6-5
TGCGCCAGCAGCTTAGGCGACCCAGGCAATGAGCAGTTCTTC,CASSLGDPGNEQFF,TRBJ2-1,-,-,TRBV5-1
TGCAGCGTCCTTGGGGGTAGCGGGAGGGCTACAGATACGCAGTATTTT,CSVLGGSGRATDTQYF,TRBJ2-3,TRBD2,-,TRBV29-1
TGCGCCAGCAGGCGGGACAGGGGGTTCTACGAGCAGTACTTC,CASRRDRGFYEQYF,TRBJ2-7,TRBD1,once,TRBV10-2
TGTGCCAGCAGCTCAACCCCGCGGGGGGTGGAGACCCAGTACTTC,CASSSTPRGVETQYF,TRBJ2-5,TRBD2,-,TRBV7-7
TGTGCCAGCAGCTTAGGGGCAGGGGGGTACACTGAAGCTTTCTTT,CASSLGAGGYTEAFF,TRBJ1-1,TRBD1,-,TRBV7-9
TGTGCCAGCTCACCTAGACAGGACAAGAACACTGAAGCTTTCTTT,CASSPRQDKNTEAFF,TRBJ1-1,-,-,TRBV18
TGTGCCTGGAGTGCGTCTACAGGGGGGAGCTATGGCTACACCTTC,CAWSASTGGSYGYTF,TRBJ1-2,TRBD1,-,TRBV30